The next 7 T cell receptor beta chains were all read from a single sample in a study of T cells expressing NK-cell markers. TCRdb re-called the 5' RACE reads and gives one entry per CDR3 protein, without DNA. The sample shows about half a million distinct CDR3 sequences, and almost 1.5% sits with its ten largest clones. Sequencing input: blood T cells: a sorted CD56 or NKG2C T cell subset, CD4+ or CD8+ T cells, or bulk PBMC T cells (not recorded which). The receptors come from a woman between 45 and 65 years old in good health.

The rearrangement uses TRBV5-1 and TRBJ1-4. Germline assignment: CDR1 SGHRS and CDR2 YFSETQ. There are 14 residues in the CDR3. The CDR3 loop is CASSKAATNEKLFF.

The chain joins TRBV12-3 or TRBV12-4 to TRBJ2-4. The CDR3 contains 13 residues. This chain's CDR3 is CASSLTRKDIQYF.

The chain has TRBV15 and TRBJ2-2; TCRdb indicates TRBD2, and absent DNA this call remains unverified. The CDR3 runs to 16 residues. Germline-derived CDR1 and CDR2 are LNHNV and YYDKDF (reference sequence). CDR3: CATSRALAGDTGELFF. Using reference TRBV15 and TRBJ2-2 for the parts outside the CDR3, the full variable domain is DAMVIQNPRYQVTQFGKPVTLSCSQTLNHNVMYWYQQKSSQAPKLLFHYYDKDFNNEADTPDNFQSRRPNTSFCFLDIRSPGLGDTAMYLCATSRALAGDTGELFFGEGSRLTVL.

This chain connects TRBV11-2 to TRBJ2-1; TCRdb calls TRBD1, which cannot be checked without DNA. Germline CDR1 reads SGHAT; CDR2 reads FQNNGV. The CDR3 runs to 13 residues. The CDR3: CASSLNRGHEQFF.

The chain carries TRBV20-1 and TRBJ2-3. The germline V gene encodes CDR1 DFQATT and CDR2 SNEGSKA (reference sequence). CDR3 length: 12 residues. The CDR3 reads CSALTGPDTQYF.

The rearrangement uses TRBV20-1 and TRBJ1-2; the D gene TCRdb calls, TRBD1, cannot be checked with no DNA. This CDR3 region has 13 residues. In germline, CDR1 is DFQATT, CDR2 SNEGSKA (reference sequence). The chain's CDR3 is CSTTLSGAEGYTF.

V usage is TRBV25-1 and J usage is TRBJ2-6; no DNA is available, so the TRBD1 call from TCRdb remains unchecked. Germline V gene lookup returns CDR1 MGHDK and CDR2 SYGVNS. The CDR3 contains 17 residues. The CDR3 reads CASRGDRPTSGANVLTF. The variable domain in full, completed from reference TRBV25-1 and TRBJ2-6, reads EADIYQTPRYLVIGTGKKITLECSQTMGHDKMYWYQQDPGMELHLIHYSYGVNSTEKGDLSSESTVSRIRTEHFPLTLESARPSHTSQYLCASRGDRPTSGANVLTFGAGSRLTVL.